Listed here are 21 T cell receptor beta chains from one sample, sequenced in a study of cytomegalovirus exposure and HLA in healthy donors. In the PCR, 60 Vbeta and 13 Jbeta primers were used. Clones were sequenced by immunoSEQ multiplex PCR, and TCRdb holds only the in-frame ones, with some missing. The sample records about 140,000 clones, about four fifths being singletons. The source material was PBMCs. Every receptor here comes from a man aged 25 to 45 in good health.

Concerning this clone: The junction departs from germline at one end; a sequencing error may be responsible. This chain joins TRBV7-9 and TRBJ2-7, with D perhaps TRBD1 (6 bases). Germline CDR1 and CDR2: SEHNR and FQNEAQ (reference sequence). This CDR3 has 12 amino acids. The CDR3: CSSSLQGSEQYF. The CDR3 bases are TGTTCCAGCAGCTTACAGGGATCCGAGCAGTACTTC.

DNA for the CDR3: TGTGCCAGTAGTGATTCGAGGGCAGATACGCAGTATTTT. It encodes CASSDSRADTQYF. The rearrangement joins TRBV19 to TRBJ2-3, with D possibly being TRBD2 (5 bases). Germline values: CDR1 LNHDA, CDR2 SQIVND (reference sequence). Trimming took off 5 bases at V and 4 bases at J, with 10 bases between the two ends. This CDR3 is 13 amino acids long.

The chain employs TRBV6-5 and TRBJ2-5; tentative D call: TRBD2 (5 bases). The CDR3 extends over 14 amino acids. From germline, CDR1 is MNHEY and CDR2 SVGAGI. V was shortened by 4 bases and J by 5 bases, with 14 bases between the two germline ends. The CDR3 loop is CASSFQGLRETQYF. In nucleotides, the CDR3 is TGTGCCAGCAGTTTCCAAGGACTGCGGGAGACCCAGTACTTC.

The chain combines TRBV6-5 with TRBJ1-4; weak D call: TRBD1 (6 bases). The germline V gene encodes CDR1 MNHEY and CDR2 SVGAGI. The ends were cut back, 7 bases at V and 4 bases at J, with 13 bases in the middle. The CDR3 contains 14 residues. Here the CDR3 DNA reads TGTGCCAGCAAAAGGGACATCCTTAATGAAAAACTGTTTTTT. Protein: CASKRDILNEKLFF.

The chain uses TRBV5-1 and TRBJ2-2, with a tentative D call TRBD2 (6 bases). CDR1 SGHRS and CDR2 YFSETQ come from the germline V gene. This CDR3 spans 15 amino acids. The ends were cut back, 4 bases at V and 4 bases at J, with 14 bases in the middle. CDR3 region: CASSPLGGGTGELFF. DNA of the CDR3: TGCGCCAGCAGCCCACTGGGGGGAGGCACCGGGGAGCTGTTTTTT.

The chain has TRBV4-3 and TRBJ1-4; D remains unclear. The CDR3 consists of 15 residues. The germline CDR1 and CDR2 sequences are LGHNA and YSLEER. The V and J ends lost 0 bases and 5 bases respectively, with 10 bases between them. The CDR3 bases are TGCGCCAGCAGCCAAGATGGTTCGAGGAATGAAAAACTGTTTTTT. It is translated as CASSQDGSRNEKLFF.

The sample holds a few counts of this clone. V gene TRBV6-6 combines with J gene TRBJ1-2; 8 bases line up with TRBD1. The V segment lost 8 bases and the J segment 4 bases; nucleotides outside the gene matches: 9. CDR1 and CDR2 from the germline V gene are MNHNY and SVGAGI (reference sequence). The CDR3 has 14 amino acids. The DNA for the CDR3 is TGTGCCAGCTACCCGACAGGGGCGGCCTATGGCTACACCTTC. Protein sequence: CASYPTGAAYGYTF.

The rearrangement links TRBV6-1 to TRBJ2-5, with D possibly being TRBD2 (6 bases). CDR1 and CDR2 from the germline V gene are MNHNS and SASEGT. V was shortened by 6 bases and J by 4 bases, with 12 bases between the two germline ends. The CDR3 has 13 residues. CDR3 in DNA: TGTGCCAGCAGCGGGGGACTTATAGAGACCCAGTACTTC. This codes for CASSGGLIETQYF.

Here the CDR3 DNA reads TGTGCCACCAGCACTAGACTAGCGGGAGGTAATGAGCAGTTCTTC. It is translated as CATSTRLAGGNEQFF. The J gene is TRBJ2-1, the V gene TRBV15, with 13 bases fitting TRBD2. This CDR3 region has 15 residues. The germline V gene encodes CDR1 LNHNV and CDR2 YYDKDF (reference sequence). J gave up 7 bases and V 4 bases, and 4 bases lay outside the gene matches.

This clone has more than one count but fewer than ten. The J gene is TRBJ1-1, the V gene TRBV30; TRBD1 aligns across 7 bases. CDR1 GTSNPN and CDR2 SVGIG come from the germline V gene (reference sequence). There are 12 residues in the CDR3. V trimming: 8 bases; J trimming: 4 bases; junction bases outside the gene matches: 7. For the CDR3, the DNA is TGTGCCGGATACAGGGGAAGCACTGAAGCTTTCTTT. Amino acids: CAGYRGSTEAFF.

The chain joins TRBV6-5 to TRBJ1-2; D gene ambiguous. This CDR3 is built from 12 residues. Per the germline V gene, CDR1 is MNHEY and CDR2 is SVGAGI. The V end lost 7 bases, the J end lost 2 bases, and 8 bases lay between the germline ends. For the CDR3, the DNA is TGTGCCAGCATTGGGCAGAACTATGGCTACACCTTC. Its translation: CASIGQNYGYTF.

This clone occurred a few times. CDR3 DNA: TGTGCCAGCAGGACCTCGGGGGGGATATATGGCTACACCTTC. Translated, it gives CASRTSGGIYGYTF. The rearrangement joins TRBV28 to TRBJ1-2; TRBD1 is a possible D gene (5 bases). From germline, CDR1 is MDHEN and CDR2 SYDVKM. The CDR3 totals 14 residues. V was clipped by 6 bases and J by 5 bases, with 16 bases between them.

The chain has TRBV9 and TRBJ2-3, with TRBD2 matching over 10 bases. The trim removed 1 base at V and 6 bases at J, leaving 14 bases unmatched. Germline CDR1 is SGDLS and CDR2 is YYNGEE. The CDR3 is 18 residues long. CDR3 DNA sequence: TGTGCCAGCAGCGTAACAACTTCTAGCGGGAGTTTTGTTGATACGCAGTATTTT. Protein product: CASSVTTSSGSFVDTQYF.

The rearrangement joins TRBV27 to TRBJ1-2; TRBD1 aligns across 9 bases. Unmatched junction bases numbered 12, after V lost 5 bases and J lost 8 bases. CDR1 is MNHEY and CDR2 is SMNVEV in the germline V gene (reference sequence). The CDR3 sequence is 15 residues long. The CDR3 is CASSPRTGATIGYTF. In DNA form, the CDR3 reads TGTGCCAGCAGTCCCCGGACAGGGGCCACTATAGGCTACACCTTC.

This clone was observed a handful of times. The chain is built from TRBV4-3 and TRBJ1-2; D is unclear. The CDR3 is 13 amino acids. V was clipped by 4 bases and J by 7 bases, with 13 bases between them. CDR1 and CDR2 (germline): LGHNA, YSLEER. The CDR3 DNA sequence: TGCGCCAGCAGCCCGCCAGGTCGGCTTGGCTACACCTTC. Protein product: CASSPPGRLGYTF.

The table lists this clone with a few counts. The rearrangement uses TRBV7-9 and TRBJ1-2; tentative D call: TRBD1 (5 bases). The germline gives CDR1 SEHNR, CDR2 FQNEAQ (reference sequence). With 5 bases removed from V and 4 bases from J, the gap between germline ends came to 20 bases. This CDR3 has 16 residues. CDR3 loop: CASSPAPEGNVYGYTF. The CDR3 region has the DNA TGTGCCAGCAGCCCTGCACCGGAGGGGAACGTCTATGGCTACACCTTC.

The chain employs TRBV7-9 and TRBJ2-3, with 16 bases aligning to TRBD2. CDR1 and CDR2 (germline): SEHNR, FQNEAQ (reference sequence). V shed 4 bases and J 4 bases; nucleotides not matched to a gene: 8. The CDR3 runs to 18 residues. CDR3 sequence: CASSSAGTSGRAADTQYF. In nucleotides, the CDR3 is TGTGCCAGCAGCTCCGCCGGGACTAGCGGGAGGGCCGCAGATACGCAGTATTTT.

With respect to this clone: One end of the junction does not line up with germline, which may come from a read error. V usage is TRBV13 and J usage is TRBJ2-3, with TRBD2 matching over 8 bases. This CDR3 is 16 amino acids long. Per germline, CDR1 PRHDT and CDR2 FYEKMQ (reference sequence). CDR3 in DNA: TGTACCAGCAGCCCCCAACTAGCGGCAAGCACAGATACGCAGTATTTT. The encoded protein is CTSSPQLAASTDTQYF.

This sequence joins TRBV5-4 and TRBJ2-7, with 10 bases fitting TRBD2. After removal of 4 bases from V and 5 bases from J, the junction contained 3 bases not matched to a gene. CDR3 length: 13 amino acids. Per the germline V gene, CDR1 is SGHNT and CDR2 is YYREEE (reference sequence). CDR3 sequence reads: CASSRGLANEQYF. The CDR3 bases are TGTGCCAGCAGCCGGGGACTAGCGAACGAGCAGTACTTC.

This clone was observed a few times. V gene TRBV5-4 combines with J gene TRBJ2-7, with 8 bases fitting TRBD1. This CDR3 comprises 15 residues. V trimming: 4 bases; J trimming: 5 bases; junction bases outside the gene matches: 11. Germline V CDR1 and CDR2: SGHNT, YYREEE (reference sequence). This CDR3 is CASSPHGQGVNEQYF. DNA for the CDR3: TGTGCCAGCAGCCCGCACGGACAGGGTGTCAACGAGCAGTACTTC.

This clone has more than one count but fewer than ten. The gene calls are TRBV27 and TRBJ2-7, with D possibly TRBD2 on 7 matching bases. Germline CDR1 and CDR2: MNHEY and SMNVEV (reference sequence). The CDR3 is made up of 13 amino acids. Trimming shortened V by 4 bases and J by 6 bases, and 13 bases separated the two germline ends. CDR3 sequence: CASSYGGPSEQYF. Written as DNA, the CDR3 is TGTGCCAGCAGTTACGGGGGGCCCTCCGAGCAGTACTTC.